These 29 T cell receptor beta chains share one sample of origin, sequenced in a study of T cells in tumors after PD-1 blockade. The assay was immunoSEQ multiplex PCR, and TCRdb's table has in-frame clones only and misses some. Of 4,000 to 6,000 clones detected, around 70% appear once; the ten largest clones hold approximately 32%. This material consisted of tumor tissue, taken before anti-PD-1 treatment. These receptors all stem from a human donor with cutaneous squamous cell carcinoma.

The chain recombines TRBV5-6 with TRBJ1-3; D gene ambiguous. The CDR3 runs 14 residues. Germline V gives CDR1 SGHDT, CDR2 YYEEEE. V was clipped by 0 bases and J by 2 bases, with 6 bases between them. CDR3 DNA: TGTGCCAGCAGCTTGGGGATTACTGGAAACACCATATATTTT. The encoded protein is CASSLGITGNTIYF.

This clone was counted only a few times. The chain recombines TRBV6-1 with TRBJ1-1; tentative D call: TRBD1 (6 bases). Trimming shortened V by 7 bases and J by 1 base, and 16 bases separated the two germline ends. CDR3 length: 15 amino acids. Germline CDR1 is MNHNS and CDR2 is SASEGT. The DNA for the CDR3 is TGTGCCAGCACCAAAACCGGGACATCGAACACTGAAGCTTTCTTT. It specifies CASTKTGTSNTEAFF.

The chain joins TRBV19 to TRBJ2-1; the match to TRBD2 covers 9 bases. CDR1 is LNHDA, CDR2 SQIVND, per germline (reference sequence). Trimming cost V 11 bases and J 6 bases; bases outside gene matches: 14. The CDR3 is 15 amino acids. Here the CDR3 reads CASRRGSGGTNEQFF. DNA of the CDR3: TGTGCCTCGCGCCGAGGAAGCGGGGGGACCAATGAGCAGTTCTTC.

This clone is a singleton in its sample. The CDR3, as DNA: TGTGCCAGCAAGAGGCCGAACACTGAAGCTTTCTTT. It translates to CASKRPNTEAFF. The chain has TRBV6-5 and TRBJ1-1; D remains unclear. Trimming took 7 bases from V and 1 from J, leaving 7 bases between them. The CDR3 runs to 12 residues. The V gene's germline CDR1 is MNHEY and CDR2 SVGAGI.

The CDR3, as DNA: TGTGCTAGTGGTTTGGGGACTGCTTCCGCCTACAATGAGCAGTTCTTC. Its translation: CASGLGTASAYNEQFF. This chain joins TRBV12-5 and TRBJ2-1; tentatively, D is TRBD2 (5 bases). The V and J ends lost 1 base and 2 bases respectively, with 12 bases between them. Germline V gives CDR1 LGHNT, CDR2 FRNRAP. This CDR3 contains 16 residues. The whole variable domain, filled in from reference TRBV12-5 and TRBJ2-1, reads DARVTQTPRHKVTEMGQEVTMRCQPILGHNTVFWYRQTMMQGLELLAYFRNRAPLDDSGMPKDRFSAEMPDATLATLKIQPSEPRDSAVYFCASGLGTASAYNEQFFGPGTRLTVL.

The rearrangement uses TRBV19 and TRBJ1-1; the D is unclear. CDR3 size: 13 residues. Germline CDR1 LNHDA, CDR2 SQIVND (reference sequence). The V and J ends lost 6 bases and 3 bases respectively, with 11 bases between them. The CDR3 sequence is CASSPVSDTEAFF. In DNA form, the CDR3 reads TGTGCCAGTAGCCCAGTCTCGGACACTGAAGCTTTCTTT.

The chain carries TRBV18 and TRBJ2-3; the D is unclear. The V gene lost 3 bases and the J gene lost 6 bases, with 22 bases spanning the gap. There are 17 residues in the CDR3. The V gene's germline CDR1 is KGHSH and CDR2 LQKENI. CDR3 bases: TGTGCCAGCTCACCCTACCTCAACAGTTTCTCGCGGGATACGCAGTATTTT. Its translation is CASSPYLNSFSRDTQYF.

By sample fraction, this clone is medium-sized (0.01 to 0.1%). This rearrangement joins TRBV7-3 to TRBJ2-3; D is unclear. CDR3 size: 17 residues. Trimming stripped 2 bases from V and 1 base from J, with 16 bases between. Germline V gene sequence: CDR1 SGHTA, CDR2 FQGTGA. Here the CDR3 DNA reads TGTGCCAGCAGCTTACGTCGCGGCCCGGTGGGCACAGATACGCAGTATTTT. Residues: CASSLRRGPVGTDTQYF.

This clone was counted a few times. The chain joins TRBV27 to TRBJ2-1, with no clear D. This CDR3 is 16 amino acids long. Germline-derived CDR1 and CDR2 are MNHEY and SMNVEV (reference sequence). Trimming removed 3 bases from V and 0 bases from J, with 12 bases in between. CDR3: CASSFFAPSSYNEQFF. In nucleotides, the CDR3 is TGTGCCAGCAGTTTTTTTGCCCCGAGCTCCTACAATGAGCAGTTCTTC.

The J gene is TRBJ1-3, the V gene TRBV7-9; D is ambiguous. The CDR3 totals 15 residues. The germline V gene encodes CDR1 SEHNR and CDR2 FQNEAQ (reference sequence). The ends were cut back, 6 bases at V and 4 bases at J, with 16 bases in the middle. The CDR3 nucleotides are TGTGCCAGCAGTTATACCTCGGTGGCAGGAAACACCATATATTTT. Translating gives CASSYTSVAGNTIYF.

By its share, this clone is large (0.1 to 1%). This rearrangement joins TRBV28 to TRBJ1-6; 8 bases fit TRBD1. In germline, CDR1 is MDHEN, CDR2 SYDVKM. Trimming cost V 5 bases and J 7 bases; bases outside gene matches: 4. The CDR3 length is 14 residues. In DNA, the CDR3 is TGTGCCAGCAGTCCCGGACAGGGCAATTCACCCCTCCACTTT. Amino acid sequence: CASSPGQGNSPLHF.

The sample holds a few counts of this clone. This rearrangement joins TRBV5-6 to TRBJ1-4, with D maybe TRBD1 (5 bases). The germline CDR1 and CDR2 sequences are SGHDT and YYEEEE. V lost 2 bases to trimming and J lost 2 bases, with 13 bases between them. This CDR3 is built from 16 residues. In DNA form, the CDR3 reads TGTGCCAGCAGCTTTCAGGGTGAGCTGACTAATGAAAAACTGTTTTTT. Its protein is CASSFQGELTNEKLFF. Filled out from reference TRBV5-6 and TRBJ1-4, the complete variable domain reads DAGVTQSPTHLIKTRGQQVTLRCSPKSGHDTVSWYQQALGQGPQFIFQYYEEEERQRGNFPDRFSGHQFPNYSSELNVNALLLGDSALYLCASSFQGELTNEKLFFGSGTQLSVL.

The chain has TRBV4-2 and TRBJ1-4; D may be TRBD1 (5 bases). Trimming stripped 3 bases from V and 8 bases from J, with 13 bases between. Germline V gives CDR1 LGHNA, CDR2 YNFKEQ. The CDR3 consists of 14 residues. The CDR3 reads CASSHLGPREKLFF. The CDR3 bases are TGTGCCAGCAGCCACTTGGGGCCTAGGGAAAAACTGTTTTTT.

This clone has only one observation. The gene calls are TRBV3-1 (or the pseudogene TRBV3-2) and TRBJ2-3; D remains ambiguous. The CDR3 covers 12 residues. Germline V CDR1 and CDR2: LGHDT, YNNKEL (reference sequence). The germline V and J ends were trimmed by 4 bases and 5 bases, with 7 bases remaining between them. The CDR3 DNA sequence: TGTGCCAGCAGCCCTCACTTAGATACGCAGTATTTT. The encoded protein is CASSPHLDTQYF.

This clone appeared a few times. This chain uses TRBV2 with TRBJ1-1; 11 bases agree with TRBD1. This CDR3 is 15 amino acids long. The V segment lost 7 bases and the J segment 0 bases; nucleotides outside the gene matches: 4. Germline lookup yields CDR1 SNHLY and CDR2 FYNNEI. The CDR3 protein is CASIPDRGLNTEAFF. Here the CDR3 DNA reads TGTGCCAGCATACCGGACAGGGGGCTGAACACTGAAGCTTTCTTT.

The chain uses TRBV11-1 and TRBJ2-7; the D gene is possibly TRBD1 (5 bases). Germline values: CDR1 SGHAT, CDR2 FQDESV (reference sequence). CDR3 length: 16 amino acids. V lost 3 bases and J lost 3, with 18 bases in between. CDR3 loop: CASSFADMTAFYEQYF. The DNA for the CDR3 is TGTGCCAGCAGCTTCGCGGACATGACAGCATTCTACGAGCAGTACTTC.

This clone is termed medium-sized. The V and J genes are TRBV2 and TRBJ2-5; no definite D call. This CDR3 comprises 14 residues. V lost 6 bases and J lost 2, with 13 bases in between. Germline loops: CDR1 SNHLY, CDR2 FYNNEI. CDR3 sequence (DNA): TGTGCCAGCAGCGCTGACTTTTTTCAAGAGACCCAGTACTTC. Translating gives CASSADFFQETQYF.

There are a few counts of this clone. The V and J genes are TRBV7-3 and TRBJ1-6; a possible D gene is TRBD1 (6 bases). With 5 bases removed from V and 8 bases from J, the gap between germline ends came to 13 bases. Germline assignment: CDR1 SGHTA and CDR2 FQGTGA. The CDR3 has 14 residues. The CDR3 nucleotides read TGTGCCAGCAGCCTGGGGGGCCGGGATTCACCCCTCCACTTT. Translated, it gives CASSLGGRDSPLHF.

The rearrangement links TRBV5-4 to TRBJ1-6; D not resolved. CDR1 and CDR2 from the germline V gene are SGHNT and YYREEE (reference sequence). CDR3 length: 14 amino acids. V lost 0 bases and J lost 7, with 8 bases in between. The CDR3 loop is CASSLEVANSPLHF. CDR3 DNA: TGTGCCAGCAGCTTGGAGGTCGCGAATTCACCCCTCCACTTT.

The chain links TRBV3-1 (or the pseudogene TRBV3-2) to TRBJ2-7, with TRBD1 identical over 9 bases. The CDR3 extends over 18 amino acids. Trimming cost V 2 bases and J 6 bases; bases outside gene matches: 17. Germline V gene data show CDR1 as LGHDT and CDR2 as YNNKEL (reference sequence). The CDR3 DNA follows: TGTGCCAGCAGCCAATTGTATCCCCGAGGACAGGGGTCCGGCGAGCAGTACTTC. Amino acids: CASSQLYPRGQGSGEQYF.

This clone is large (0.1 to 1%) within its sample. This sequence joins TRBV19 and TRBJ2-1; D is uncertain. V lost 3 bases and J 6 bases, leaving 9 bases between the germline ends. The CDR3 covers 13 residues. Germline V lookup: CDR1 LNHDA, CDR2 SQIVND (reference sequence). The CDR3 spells CASSIVPGNEQFF. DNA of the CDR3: TGTGCCAGTAGTATCGTCCCGGGCAATGAGCAGTTCTTC.

The CDR3 bases are TGTGCCTGGAGTTCGGGGACAAGCAATCAGCCCCAGCATTTT. This translates into CAWSSGTSNQPQHF. The genes are TRBV30 and TRBJ1-5; D perhaps matches TRBD1 (6 bases). This CDR3 comprises 14 residues. The germline V gene encodes CDR1 GTSNPN and CDR2 SVGIG (reference sequence). Trimming cost V 2 bases and J 1 base, with 9 bases left between them.

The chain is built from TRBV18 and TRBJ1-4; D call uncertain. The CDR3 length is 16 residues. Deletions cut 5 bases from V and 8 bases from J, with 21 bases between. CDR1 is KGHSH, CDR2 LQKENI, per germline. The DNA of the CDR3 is TGTGCCAGCTCATCGGGTCTGCCCTCAACTGGGGAAAAACTGTTTTTT. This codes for CASSSGLPSTGEKLFF. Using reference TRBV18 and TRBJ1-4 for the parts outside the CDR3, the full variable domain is NAGVMQNPRHLVRRRGQEARLRCSPMKGHSHVYWYRQLPEEGLKFMVYLQKENIIDESGMPKERFSAEFPKEGPSILRIQQVVRGDSAAYFCASSSGLPSTGEKLFFGSGTQLSVL.

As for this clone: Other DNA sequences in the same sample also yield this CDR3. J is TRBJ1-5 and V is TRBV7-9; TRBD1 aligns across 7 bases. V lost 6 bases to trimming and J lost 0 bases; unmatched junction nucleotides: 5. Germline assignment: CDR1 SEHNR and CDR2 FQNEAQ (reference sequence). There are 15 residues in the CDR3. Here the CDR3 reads CASSPTGDSNQPQHF. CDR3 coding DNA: TGTGCCAGCAGTCCCACAGGGGATAGCAATCAGCCCCAGCATTTT. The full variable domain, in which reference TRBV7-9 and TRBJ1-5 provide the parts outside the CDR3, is DTGVSQNPRHKITKRGQNVTFRCDPISEHNRLYWYRQTLGQGPEFLTYFQNEAQLEKSRLLSDRFSAERPKGSFSTLEIQRTEQGDSAMYLCASSPTGDSNQPQHFGDGTRLSIL.

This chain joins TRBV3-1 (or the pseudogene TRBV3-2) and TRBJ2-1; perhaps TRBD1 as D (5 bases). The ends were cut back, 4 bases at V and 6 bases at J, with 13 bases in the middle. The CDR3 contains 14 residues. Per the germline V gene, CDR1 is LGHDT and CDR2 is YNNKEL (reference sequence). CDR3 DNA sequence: TGTGCCAGCAGCCCGATAGGTAGGGGCAATGAGCAGTTCTTC. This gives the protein CASSPIGRGNEQFF.

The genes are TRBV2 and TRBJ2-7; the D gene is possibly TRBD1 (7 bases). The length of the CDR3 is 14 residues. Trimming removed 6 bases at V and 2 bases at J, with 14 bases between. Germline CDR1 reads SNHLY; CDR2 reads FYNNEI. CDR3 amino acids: CASSRQGGAYEQYF. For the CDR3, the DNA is TGTGCCAGCAGCAGACAGGGAGGAGCCTACGAGCAGTACTTC. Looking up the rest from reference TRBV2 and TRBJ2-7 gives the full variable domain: EPEVTQTPSHQVTQMGQEVILRCVPISNHLYFYWYRQILGQKVEFLVSFYNNEISEKSEIFDDQFSVERPDGSNFTLKIRSTKLEDSAMYFCASSRQGGAYEQYFGPGTRLTVT.

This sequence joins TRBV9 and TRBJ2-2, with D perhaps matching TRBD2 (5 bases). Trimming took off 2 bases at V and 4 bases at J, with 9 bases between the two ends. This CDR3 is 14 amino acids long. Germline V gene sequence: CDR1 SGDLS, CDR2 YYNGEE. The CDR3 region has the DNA TGTGCCAGCAGCGTCCGGGAACCCACCGGGGAGCTGTTTTTT. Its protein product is CASSVREPTGELFF.

The CDR3, as DNA: TGTGCCTGGAGTTCGAAAGAACAAGAGACCCAGTACTTC. It is translated as CAWSSKEQETQYF. The rearrangement joins TRBV30 to TRBJ2-5; D gene uncertain. The CDR3 length is 13 residues. Germline V gene sequence: CDR1 GTSNPN, CDR2 SVGIG (reference sequence). Trimming stripped 2 bases from V and 2 bases from J, with 9 bases between.

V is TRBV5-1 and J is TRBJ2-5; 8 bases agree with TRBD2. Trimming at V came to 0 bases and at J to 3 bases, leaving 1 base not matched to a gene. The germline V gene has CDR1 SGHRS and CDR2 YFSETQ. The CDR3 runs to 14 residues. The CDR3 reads CASSLGSGEETQYF. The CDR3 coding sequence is TGCGCCAGCAGCTTGGGTAGCGGGGAAGAGACCCAGTACTTC.